A selection of T cell receptor beta chains follows, all from one sample in a study of blood T cell repertoires in COVID-19. Produced via immunoSEQ multiplex PCR; TCRdb's table is partial and in-frame only. The table includes hundreds of thousands of clones, approximately 89% detected once. The sample taken for sequencing was peripheral blood. These receptors were obtained from a woman in her 70s with COVID-19, enrolled during active disease. CDR3s include the opening cysteine and the closing phenylalanine or tryptophan.

TRBV29-1	TRBJ2-7	CSVAGQGYEQYF
TRBV3-1/TRBV3-2	TRBJ1-5	CASSQDGGTNQPQHF
TRBV12-2	TRBJ2-5	CASRFRSGGQETQYF
TRBV6-2/TRBV6-3	TRBJ2-1	CASSRGKLISYNEQFF
TRBV3-1/TRBV3-2	TRBJ2-5	CASSPRQGLKGMETQYF
TRBV11-2	TRBJ2-3	CASSQTGGGTDTQYF
TRBV25-1	TRBJ2-1	CASSRDFVNEQFF
TRBV30	TRBJ1-5	CAWSRGTGLRKLRNQPQHF
TRBV10-3	TRBJ1-1	CAISVGRENTEAFF
TRBV5-4	TRBJ1-1	CASSLIWNTEAFF
TRBV2	TRBJ2-3	CASSGQGTDTQYF
TRBV5-1	TRBJ2-1	CASRGSYNEQFF
TRBV2	TRBJ1-1	CASRRGRVNTEAFF
TRBV7-2	TRBJ2-4	CASSPTSGRYIQYF
TRBV5-1	TRBJ2-1	CASSLNGDSYNEQFF
TRBV28	TRBJ1-2	CASSPGGPGQGNYGYTF
TRBV3-1/TRBV3-2	TRBJ2-1	CASKSGQANEQFF
TRBV6-4	TRBJ1-2	CASSDSNQVGYGYTF
TRBV5-1	TRBJ2-2	CASSLDIAGGSTGELFF
TRBV4-2	TRBJ1-1	CASSRPTGNTEAFF
TRBV30	TRBJ1-3	CAWDTGLEGNTIYF
TRBV3-1/TRBV3-2	TRBJ1-1	CASSQGTPGGAFF
TRBV20-1	TRBJ2-7	CSASGQGLDSYEQYF
TRBV4-2	TRBJ2-2	CASSQLSGTSGTGSGELFF
TRBV6-5	TRBJ2-3	CASSLGSSYTQYF
TRBV19	TRBJ1-5	CASSSTGGNQPQHF
TRBV5-5	TRBJ2-7	CASSSVWGDPYEQYF
TRBV19	TRBJ1-5	CASTETGVNQPQHF
TRBV6-2/TRBV6-3	TRBJ1-2	CASSYSTIGRGYTF
TRBV3-1/TRBV3-2	TRBJ2-1	CASSRQYNEQFF
TRBV5-5	TRBJ2-7	CASSLLPGQGIHEQYF
TRBV7-2	TRBJ1-5	CASSLAWGGNQPQHF
TRBV2	TRBJ1-5	CASSEQGDSNQPQHF
TRBV14	TRBJ2-7	CASSQEWGQGSHEQYF
TRBV4-1	TRBJ2-7	CASSQGTVSYEQYF
TRBV19	TRBJ2-7	CASSIRGITYEQYF
TRBV30	TRBJ2-1	CAWSGGSLRNEQFF
TRBV5-4	TRBJ2-1	CASSLVGRAYNEQFF
TRBV14	TRBJ1-5	CASSQTGSQPQHF
TRBV7-2	TRBJ1-5	CASSKDRGGQPQHF
TRBV7-9	TRBJ2-7	CASSPETSRYEQYF
TRBV12-5	TRBJ2-1	CASASGLATDEQFF
TRBV29-1	TRBJ1-1	CSVRPSGGSFTEAFF
TRBV6-5	TRBJ2-7	CASIRGALYEQYF
TRBV28	TRBJ2-7	CASSPPGFYEQYF
TRBV3-1/TRBV3-2	TRBJ2-7	CASSGSGSSHEQYF
TRBV3-1/TRBV3-2	TRBJ2-2	CASSIMRTVIGGELFF
TRBV7-8	TRBJ1-6	CASSLEEASPLHF
TRBV5-6	TRBJ1-1	CASTKGGTEAFF
TRBV18	TRBJ2-7	CASSPGDRVPYEQYF
TRBV27	TRBJ1-3	CASSLSLGTAGNTIYF
TRBV4-1	TRBJ2-5	CASSQTSGRSQETQYF
TRBV5-8	TRBJ1-2	CASSRQFIYGYTF
TRBV10-3	TRBJ2-2	CAISGQTGELFF
TRBV7-3	TRBJ1-1	CASSLQGNTEAFF
TRBV28	TRBJ2-5	CASGPGLARQETQYF
TRBV5-6	TRBJ2-7	CASSSGTGFFEQYF
TRBV6-1	TRBJ2-7	CASSEPGGFYEQYF
TRBV30	TRBJ1-2	CAWSVMAGSYTF